This T cell receptor (beta chain) was recovered during a study of blood T cell repertoires in COVID-19. About the study: The United States, Italy and Spain supplied acute and convalescent COVID-19 samples. Sources were T cells, B-cell-depleted T cells, or PBMCs; the material itself was cDNA or gDNA.

Libraries were prepared by immunoSEQ multiplex PCR; TCRdb keeps only in-frame clonotypes and omits some of them. In the table there are about 130,000 clones, 75% to 90% of which are singletons. The germline V gene encodes CDR1 SGHNT and CDR2 YYREEE (reference sequence). Trimming took 6 bases from V and 0 from J, leaving 9 bases between them. CDR3 size: 13 residues. Enrolled during active infection, Seattle patients were then followed longitudinally. This receptor was obtained from a man aged 55 to 69 with COVID-19, enrolled during active disease. The rearrangement joins TRBV5-4 to TRBJ1-1, with unresolved D. Sequencing input: peripheral blood. CDR3 region: CASKRSMNTEAFF. The CDR3 DNA follows: TGTGCCAGCAAAAGGAGCATGAACACTGAAGCTTTCTTT.